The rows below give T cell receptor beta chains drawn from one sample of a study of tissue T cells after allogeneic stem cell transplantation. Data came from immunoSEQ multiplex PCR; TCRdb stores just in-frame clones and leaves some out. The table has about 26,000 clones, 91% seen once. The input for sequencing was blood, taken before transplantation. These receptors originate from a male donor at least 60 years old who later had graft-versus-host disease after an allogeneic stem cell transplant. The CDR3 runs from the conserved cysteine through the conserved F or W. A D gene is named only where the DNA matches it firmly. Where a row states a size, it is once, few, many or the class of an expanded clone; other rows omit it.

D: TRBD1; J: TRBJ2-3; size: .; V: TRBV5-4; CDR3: CASSRGQSTDTQYF; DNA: TGTGCCAGCAGTCGGGGACAGTCCACAGATACGCAGTATTTT
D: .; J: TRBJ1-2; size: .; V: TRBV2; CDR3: CASSEDGNYGYTF; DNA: TGTGCCAGCAGTGAAGACGGTAACTATGGCTACACCTTC
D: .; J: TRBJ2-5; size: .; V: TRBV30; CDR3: CAWSVGTLGETQYF; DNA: TGTGCCTGGAGTGTAGGCACTCTGGGAGAGACCCAGTACTTC
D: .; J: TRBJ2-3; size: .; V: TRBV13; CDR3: CASSLRLTSTDTQYF; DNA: TGTGCCAGCAGCTTGCGACTGACTAGCACAGATACGCAGTATTTT
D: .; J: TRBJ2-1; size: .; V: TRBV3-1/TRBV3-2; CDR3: CASSPVVGGSYNEQFF; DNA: TGTGCCAGCAGCCCGGTGGTTGGGGGCTCCTACAATGAGCAGTTCTTC
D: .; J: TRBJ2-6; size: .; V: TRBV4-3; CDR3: CASSQDALGGANVLTF; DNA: TGCGCCAGCAGCCAAGACGCCCTGGGTGGGGCCAACGTCCTGACTTTC
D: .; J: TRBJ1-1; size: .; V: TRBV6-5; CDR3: CASSSTWALRTFF; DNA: TGTGCCAGCAGTTCCACGTGGGCTCTCAGGACTTTCTTT
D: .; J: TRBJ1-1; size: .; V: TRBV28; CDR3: CASRPSFNTEAFF; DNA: TGTGCCAGCAGACCATCCTTCAACACTGAAGCTTTCTTT
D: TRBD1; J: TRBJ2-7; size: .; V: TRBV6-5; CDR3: CASSSDRASYEQYF; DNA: TGTGCCAGCAGCTCGGACAGGGCGTCCTACGAGCAGTACTTC
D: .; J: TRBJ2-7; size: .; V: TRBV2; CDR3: CASSGPFRGRDEQYF; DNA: TGTGCCAGCAGTGGTCCTTTCCGGGGTAGGGACGAGCAGTACTTC
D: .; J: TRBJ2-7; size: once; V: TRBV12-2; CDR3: CASRLGNPGQSYEQYF; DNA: TGTGCAAGTCGCTTAGGCAACCCGGGACAGAGCTACGAGCAGTACTTC
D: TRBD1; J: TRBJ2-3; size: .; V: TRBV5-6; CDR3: CASSSRQGRADTQYF; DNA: TGTGCCAGCAGCTCGCGACAGGGTAGGGCAGATACGCAGTATTTT